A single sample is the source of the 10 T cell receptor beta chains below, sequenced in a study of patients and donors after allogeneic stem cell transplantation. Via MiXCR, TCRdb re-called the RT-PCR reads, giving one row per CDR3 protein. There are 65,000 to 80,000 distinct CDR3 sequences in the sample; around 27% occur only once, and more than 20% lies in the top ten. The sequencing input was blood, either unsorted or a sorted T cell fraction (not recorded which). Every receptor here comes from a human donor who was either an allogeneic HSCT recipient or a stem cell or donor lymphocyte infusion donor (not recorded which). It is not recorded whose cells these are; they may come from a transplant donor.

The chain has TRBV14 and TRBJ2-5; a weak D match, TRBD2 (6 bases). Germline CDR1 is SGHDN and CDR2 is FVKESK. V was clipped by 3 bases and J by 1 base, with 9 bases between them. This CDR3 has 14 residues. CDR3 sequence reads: CASSHAGLQETQYF. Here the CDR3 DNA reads TGTGCCAGCAGCCACGCGGGACTCCAAGAGACCCAGTACTTC.

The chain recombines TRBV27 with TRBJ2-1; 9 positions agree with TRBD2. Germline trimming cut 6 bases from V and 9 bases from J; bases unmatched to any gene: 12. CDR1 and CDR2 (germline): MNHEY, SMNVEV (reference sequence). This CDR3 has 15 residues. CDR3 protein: CASSFVGGGASEQFF. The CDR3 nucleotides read TGTGCCAGCAGCTTCGTCGGCGGGGGGGCAAGTGAGCAGTTCTTC.

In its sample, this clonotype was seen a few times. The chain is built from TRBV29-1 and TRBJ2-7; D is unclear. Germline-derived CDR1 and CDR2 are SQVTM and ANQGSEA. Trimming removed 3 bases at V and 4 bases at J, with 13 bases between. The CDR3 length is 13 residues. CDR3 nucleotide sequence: TGCAGCGTTGATGGTGACACGAGATACGAGCAGTACTTC. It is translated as CSVDGDTRYEQYF.

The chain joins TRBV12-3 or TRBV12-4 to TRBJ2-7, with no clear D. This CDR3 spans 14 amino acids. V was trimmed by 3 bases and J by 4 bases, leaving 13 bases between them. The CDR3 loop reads CASSFLSTNYEQYF. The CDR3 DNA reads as TGTGCCAGCAGTTTTTTATCGACAAATTACGAGCAGTACTTC.

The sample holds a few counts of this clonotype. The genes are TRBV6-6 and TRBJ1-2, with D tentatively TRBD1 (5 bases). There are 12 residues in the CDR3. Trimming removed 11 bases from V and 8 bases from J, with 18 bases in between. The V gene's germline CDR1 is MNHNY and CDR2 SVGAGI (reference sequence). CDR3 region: CASLPGGGGYTF. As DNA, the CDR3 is TGTGCCTCATTACCGGGGGGAGGAGGCTACACCTTC.

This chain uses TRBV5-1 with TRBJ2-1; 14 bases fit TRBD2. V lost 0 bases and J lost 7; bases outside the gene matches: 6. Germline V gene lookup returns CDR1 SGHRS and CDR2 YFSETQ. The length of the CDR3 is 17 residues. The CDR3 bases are TGCGCCAGCAGCTTGGCGACTAGCGGGAGGGCCTGGAATGAGCAGTTCTTC. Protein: CASSLATSGRAWNEQFF.

The CDR3 protein is CASSSLLRGVNTEAFF. CDR3 sequence (DNA): TGTGCCAGCAGTTCTTTGCTGAGAGGGGTAAACACTGAAGCTTTCTTT. The genes are TRBV12-3 or TRBV12-4 and TRBJ1-1, with a tentative D call TRBD1 (5 bases). V dropped 4 bases and J dropped 2 bases, with 17 bases sitting between them. CDR3 length equals 16 residues.

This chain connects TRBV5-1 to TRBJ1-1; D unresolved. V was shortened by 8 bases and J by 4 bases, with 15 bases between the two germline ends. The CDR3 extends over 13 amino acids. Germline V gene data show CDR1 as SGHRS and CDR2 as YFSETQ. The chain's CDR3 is CARSPGRSTEAFF. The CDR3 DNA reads TGCGCCAGGAGCCCGGGTAGGAGCACTGAAGCTTTCTTT.

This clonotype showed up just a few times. As DNA, the CDR3 is TGCAGTGCCAGGAAAGAGGGGAATGATGGCTACACCTTC. The encoded protein is CSARKEGNDGYTF. V usage is TRBV20-1 and J usage is TRBJ1-2; a possible D gene is TRBD1 (5 bases). Germline CDR1 and CDR2: DFQATT and SNEGSKA (reference sequence). The CDR3 consists of 13 residues. Trimming removed 6 bases from V and 6 bases from J, with 17 bases in between.

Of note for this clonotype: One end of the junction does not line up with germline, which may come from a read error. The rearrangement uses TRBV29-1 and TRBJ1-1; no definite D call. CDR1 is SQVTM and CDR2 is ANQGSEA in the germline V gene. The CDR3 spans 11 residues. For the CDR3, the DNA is TGCAGCGCTATGGGGAACACTGGAGCTTTCTTT. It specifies CSAMGNTGAFF.